Detailed here is one T cell receptor beta chain. Its matching antigen is unknown. This CDR3 is 13 amino acids long. J lost 4 bases, V lost 5 bases, and 5 bases had no gene match. The V gene's germline CDR1 is DFQATT and CDR2 SNEGSKA (reference sequence). This specimen comes from a study of T cell repertoires in cytomegalovirus infection. Study-wide points: Carriers of CMV and the relevant HLA type were discriminated by public TCR beta frequency.

TCRdb used MiXCR to reprocess the reads, holding one entry per CDR3 protein. The table has 150,000 to 200,000 distinct CDR3 sequences, roughly 17% seen once. The rearrangement joins TRBV20-1 to TRBJ2-1, with 7 bases fitting TRBD2. The clonotype was recovered from a human donor in good health (CMV status not recorded). Some clones in this sample may be carry-over from other donors' samples. Sequenced input: CD8+ T cells from PBMCs. CDR3 sequence (DNA): TGCAGTGCTGCCCATAGCGGGTACAATGAGCAGTTCTTC. Encoded protein: CSAAHSGYNEQFF.